What follows are 9 T cell receptor beta chains derived from one specimen sequenced in a study of regulatory T cells in long-lasting Graves disease. Time point: newly diagnosed GD, antithyroid drugs for less than 3 months. PBMC RNA was the source of the TCR library. Relying on iRepertoire HTBI primers and Arm-PCR of CDR3 regions, the team built TCR beta libraries. Each CDR3 protein gets one entry after TCRdb re-called the multiplex PCR reads with MiXCR. The table records roughly 510,000 distinct CDR3 sequences, roughly a sixth of them present only once. The same data also went into a second study, on T cells in Graves' hyperthyroidism and ophthalmopathy.

The sequencing used peripheral blood mononuclear cells (PBMCs), collected at new diagnosis, from a patient treated with antithyroid drugs. The receptors originated from a young man with Graves disease.

CDR3 in DNA: TGTGCCACCAGTGGATCAGGGAGGGGGACTGAAGCTTTCTTT. As protein: CATSGSGRGTEAFF. This chain connects TRBV24-1 to TRBJ2-3; D possibly corresponds to TRBD1 (6 bases). The DNA end is a closer match to TRBJ1-1, so the J assignment may be wrong. CDR1 and CDR2 from the germline V gene are KGHDR and SFDVKD. There are 14 residues in the CDR3.

This clonotype was seen many times. Its ends do not fully match the called genes, so a read error is possible. The chain is built from TRBV12-3 or TRBV12-4 and TRBJ2-1; D is unresolved. The CDR3 has 10 residues. CDR3: CASGFNEQFF. DNA for the CDR3: TGTGCCAGCGGTTTCAATGAGCAGTTCTTC.

The rearrangement joins TRBV5-5 to TRBJ2-1, with TRBD2 matching 10 bases. CDR3 length: 20 residues. The V segment lost 4 bases and the J segment 6 bases; nucleotides outside the gene matches: 22. CDR1 is SGHKS, CDR2 YYEKEE, per germline (reference sequence). The CDR3 here is CASSPRASGRIAGGGNEQFF. CDR3 nucleotides: TGTGCCAGCAGCCCACGGGCTAGCGGGAGAATCGCAGGAGGGGGCAATGAGCAGTTCTTC.

This clonotype was observed a few times. This chain joins TRBV6-5 and TRBJ1-2; D may be TRBD1 (5 bases). The V and J ends lost 2 bases and 2 bases respectively, with 15 bases between them. The germline gives CDR1 MNHEY, CDR2 SVGAGI. CDR3 size: 16 residues. DNA for the CDR3: TGTGCCAGCAGTTACGGTCACAGGCGATCAAACTATGGCTACACCTTC. Translating it yields CASSYGHRRSNYGYTF.

In this sample, this clonotype turned up a few times. The chain links TRBV5-1 to TRBJ2-2, with TRBD2 matching 9 bases. The germline gives CDR1 SGHRS, CDR2 YFSETQ. This CDR3 has 16 residues. The V and J ends lost 5 bases and 5 bases, in that order; junction bases with no gene match: 10. The CDR3: CASRDVAGVGTGELFF. Written as DNA, the CDR3 is TGCGCCAGCAGAGATGTAGCGGGAGTAGGTACCGGGGAGCTGTTTTTT.

The rearrangement joins TRBV7-3 to TRBJ2-3, with 7 bases matching TRBD1. Germline-derived CDR1 and CDR2 are SGHTA and FQGTGA. The V gene end was trimmed by 1 base and the J gene end by 5 bases; junction bases not matched to a gene: 9. The CDR3 sequence is 16 residues long. The CDR3 is CASSLKTGPPEDTQYF. CDR3 bases: TGTGCCAGCAGCTTAAAGACAGGGCCTCCGGAAGATACGCAGTATTTT.

This clonotype occurred a few times. The chain couples TRBV12-5 to TRBJ1-5; 8 nucleotides line up with TRBD1. Germline lookup yields CDR1 LGHNT and CDR2 FRNRAP. The CDR3 has 17 amino acids. Losses at the gene ends were 2 bases for V and 0 bases for J; bases not matched to a gene: 6. CDR3 sequence reads: CASGLPGQAYSNQPQHF. As DNA, the CDR3 is TGTGCTAGTGGTTTGCCGGGACAGGCATATAGCAATCAGCCCCAGCATTTT.

This clonotype was detected only a few times. The V and J genes are TRBV6-1 and TRBJ1-2; D is undetermined. The CDR3 runs 13 residues. Per germline, CDR1 MNHNS and CDR2 SASEGT. Deletions cut 11 bases from V and 5 bases from J, with 18 bases between. CDR3 amino acids: CASRRAAPYGYTF. In DNA form, the CDR3 reads TGTGCCTCGAGGAGGGCAGCCCCTTATGGCTACACCTTC.

The gene calls are TRBV7-9 and TRBJ2-1; 11 nucleotides agree with TRBD2. Germline lookup yields CDR1 SEHNR and CDR2 FQNEAQ (reference sequence). This CDR3 spans 15 amino acids. V was pared by 7 bases and J by 4 bases, with 6 bases of the junction left unmatched. DNA of the CDR3: TGTGCCAGCAAACCGCCTAGCGGGAGGTACAATGAGCAGTTCTTC. It is translated as CASKPPSGRYNEQFF.